The rows below give T cell receptor beta chains drawn from one sample of a study of Ad26.COV2.S vaccination and SARS-CoV-2 variants. Assay used: immunoSEQ multiplex PCR; TCRdb lists only in-frame clones, some missing. The sample shows 350,000 to 500,000 clones, over 75% of them seen only once. This sample comprised peripheral blood, obtained in a trial of Ad26.COV2.S vaccine versus placebo. These receptors were obtained from a person between 18 and 59 years old who received the Ad26.COV2.S COVID-19 vaccine or a placebo. CDR3s include the opening cysteine and the closing phenylalanine or tryptophan. Fields, in order: D gene, J gene, V gene, CDR3 DNA, CDR3 protein. The D gene is left open where the match is weak.

D gene: TRBD2
J gene: TRBJ2-2
V gene: TRBV7-8
CDR3 DNA: TGTGCCAGCAGCTTTAGGACTAGCGGTCACACCGGGGAGCTGTTTTTT
CDR3 protein: CASSFRTSGHTGELFF

D gene: -
J gene: TRBJ2-7
V gene: TRBV4-3
CDR3 DNA: TGCGCCAGCAGCCAAGAGGTTTCTTACGAGCAGTACTTC
CDR3 protein: CASSQEVSYEQYF

D gene: -
J gene: TRBJ1-2
V gene: TRBV6-5
CDR3 DNA: TGTGCCAGCAGTTACTCCAGGGCGTTCCACGGCTACACCTTC
CDR3 protein: CASSYSRAFHGYTF

D gene: TRBD1
J gene: TRBJ1-2
V gene: TRBV6-5
CDR3 DNA: TGTGCCAGCAGTCGGACAGGGAGGTTCTATGGCTACACCTTC
CDR3 protein: CASSRTGRFYGYTF

D gene: TRBD1
J gene: TRBJ1-5
V gene: TRBV28
CDR3 DNA: TGTGCCAGCAGCAGGGGGCATCAGCCCCAGCATTTT
CDR3 protein: CASSRGHQPQHF

D gene: -
J gene: TRBJ2-3
V gene: TRBV7-9
CDR3 DNA: TGTGCCAGCAGCTTAGCTGGTGCCTGGGGCGCGAGCACAGATACGCAGTATTTT
CDR3 protein: CASSLAGAWGASTDTQYF

D gene: -
J gene: TRBJ2-1
V gene: TRBV10-3
CDR3 DNA: TGTGCCATCAGACTTTCGGCGGAGGTTGATGAGCAGTTCTTC
CDR3 protein: CAIRLSAEVDEQFF

D gene: TRBD1
J gene: TRBJ1-4
V gene: TRBV5-1
CDR3 DNA: TGCGCCAGCAGCTTGGGACAGGGTCCTGAAAAACTGTTTTTT
CDR3 protein: CASSLGQGPEKLFF

D gene: -
J gene: TRBJ1-2
V gene: TRBV15
CDR3 DNA: TGTGCCACCAGCCCCCCGGGCAGGACCTATGGCTACACCTTC
CDR3 protein: CATSPPGRTYGYTF

D gene: TRBD2
J gene: TRBJ2-1
V gene: TRBV10-3
CDR3 DNA: TGTGCCATCAGGAGGGGACTAGCGGGACAGAGCTCCTACAATGAGCAGTTCTTC
CDR3 protein: CAIRRGLAGQSSYNEQFF